This T cell receptor (beta chain) was sequenced for a study of control samples from healthy donors and cancer patients. This CDR3 contains 16 residues. Trimming cost V 5 bases and J 8 bases, with 22 bases left between them. Germline CDR1 SNHLY, CDR2 FYNNEI. Assay: immunoSEQ multiplex PCR; the TCRdb copy retains only in-frame clones and omits some. The table shows 150,000 to 200,000 clones, with 85% to 90% occurring only once. Material: blood. This clonotype was obtained from a man aged 30 to 45 in good health. The rearrangement uses TRBV2 and TRBJ1-5, with D perhaps matching TRBD1 (5 bases). The CDR3 protein is CASSIRLQGMSKPQHF. Written as DNA, the CDR3 is TGTGCCAGCAGTATCCGCCTTCAGGGTATGTCGAAGCCCCAGCATTTT.